This TCR beta chain is drawn from a study of T cells in Graves' hyperthyroidism and ophthalmopathy. Notes on this clonotype: Possible read error: a much larger clone is one base away.

RNA transcripts yielded amplified TCR beta CDR3 regions. A first-round RT-PCR of the TCR CDR3 used the HTBI primer set. TCRdb passed the multiplex PCR reads through MiXCR, listing each CDR3 protein once. The sample holds hundreds of thousands of distinct CDR3 sequences, about 13% seen once. This CDR3 region has 16 residues. Germline CDR1 is SEHNR and CDR2 is FQNEAQ (reference sequence). The chain recombines TRBV7-9 with TRBJ2-1; D not resolved. This TCR was sampled from a woman between 18 and 29 years old with Graves' hyperthyroidism. The sequenced sample consisted of blood. The CDR3 sequence is CASSLAGGEGNNEQLF. The CDR3 DNA sequence: TGTGCCAGCAGCTTAGCTGGCGGAGAAGGAAACAATGAGCAGCTCTTC.